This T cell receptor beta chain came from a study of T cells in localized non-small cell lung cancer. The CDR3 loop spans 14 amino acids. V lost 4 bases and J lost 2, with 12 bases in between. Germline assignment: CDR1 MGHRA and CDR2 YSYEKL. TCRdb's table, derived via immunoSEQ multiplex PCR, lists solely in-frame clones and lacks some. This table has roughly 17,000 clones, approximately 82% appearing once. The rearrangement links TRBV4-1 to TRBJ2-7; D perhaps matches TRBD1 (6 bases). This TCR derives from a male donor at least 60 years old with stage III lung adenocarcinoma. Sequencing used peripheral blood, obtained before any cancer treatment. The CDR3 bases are TGCGCCAGCAGCCCTCGGACAGACCCCTACGAGCAGTACTTC. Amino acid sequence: CASSPRTDPYEQYF.